The rows below give T cell receptor beta chains drawn from one sample of a study of graft-versus-host responses after intestinal transplantation. Produced via immunoSEQ multiplex PCR; TCRdb's table is partial and in-frame only. Seen here are more than 55,000 clones, around 90% observed once, and the top ten hold less than 2%. Sequences were derived from PBMCs, sampled 26 days after transplant. The receptor source for this set is a human patient who received an intestinal transplant, so some T cells may come from the graft donor. Each CDR3 is given with its conserved first and last residue. A D gene is named only where the DNA matches it firmly. Expanded clones get a size class; other rows say once, few or many, or leave the size out.

size: -
J: TRBJ2-2
V: TRBV28
D: -
CDR3: CASSPDINLNTGELFF
DNA: TGTGCCAGCAGTCCCGACATCAATTTGAACACCGGGGAGCTGTTTTTT

size: -
J: TRBJ2-2
V: TRBV9
D: TRBD1
CDR3: CASSAGTESTGELFF
DNA: TGTGCCAGCAGCGCCGGGACAGAAAGTACCGGGGAGCTGTTTTTT

size: -
J: TRBJ2-1
V: TRBV29-1
D: -
CDR3: CSVNPSPNEQFF
DNA: TGCAGCGTTAACCCTAGCCCTAATGAGCAGTTCTTC

size: -
J: TRBJ2-1
V: TRBV4-3
D: TRBD1
CDR3: CASSPTGTGLYNEQFF
DNA: TGCGCCAGCTCTCCAACGGGGACAGGACTTTACAATGAGCAGTTCTTC

size: -
J: TRBJ1-5
V: TRBV15
D: -
CDR3: CALGSYSNQPQHF
DNA: TGTGCCCTCGGGTCCTATAGCAATCAGCCCCAGCATTTT

size: -
J: TRBJ1-5
V: TRBV6-1
D: -
CDR3: CASSEEGIGNQPQHF
DNA: TGTGCCAGCAGTGAGGAGGGAATCGGCAATCAGCCCCAGCATTTT

size: -
J: TRBJ1-5
V: TRBV27
D: -
CDR3: CASSLSLGGSQPQHF
DNA: TGTGCCAGCAGTTTATCCCTGGGTGGGAGTCAGCCCCAGCATTTT

size: -
J: TRBJ2-6
V: TRBV27
D: -
CDR3: CASSLSRTEQGWANVLTF
DNA: TGTGCCAGCAGTTTATCTCGGACGGAGCAGGGTTGGGCCAACGTCCTGACTTTC

size: -
J: TRBJ2-3
V: TRBV5-6
D: -
CDR3: CASSLGVGTGDFGDTQYF
DNA: TGTGCCAGCAGCTTAGGGGTCGGGACGGGAGATTTTGGAGATACGCAGTATTTT

size: -
J: TRBJ2-1
V: TRBV7-3
D: TRBD2
CDR3: CASALAGGPGVEQFF
DNA: TGTGCCAGCGCCCTAGCGGGGGGGCCTGGGGTTGAGCAGTTCTTC

size: -
J: TRBJ1-1
V: TRBV4-1
D: -
CDR3: CASSQDRGLNTEAFF
DNA: TGCGCCAGCAGCCAAGATAGGGGGTTGAACACTGAAGCTTTCTTT

size: -
J: TRBJ2-7
V: TRBV11-1
D: -
CDR3: CASSLDLERSSYEQYF
DNA: TGTGCCAGCAGCTTAGATTTGGAGCGGTCCTCCTACGAGCAGTACTTC

size: -
J: TRBJ2-2
V: TRBV7-8
D: TRBD1
CDR3: CASSPGQGVWTGELFF
DNA: TGTGCCAGCAGCCCTGGACAGGGGGTGTGGACCGGGGAGCTGTTTTTT

size: once
J: TRBJ2-1
V: TRBV2
D: -
CDR3: CASSEEPLGGEQFF
DNA: TGTGCCAGCAGTGAAGAGCCCTTAGGGGGTGAGCAGTTCTTC

size: once
J: TRBJ2-5
V: TRBV6-1
D: TRBD1
CDR3: CASSEVPLDRAGFQETQYF
DNA: TGTGCCAGCAGTGAGGTCCCGCTCGACAGGGCTGGGTTCCAAGAGACCCAGTACTTC

size: -
J: TRBJ2-3
V: TRBV9
D: -
CDR3: CASSVEGAAVDTQYF
DNA: TGTGCCAGCAGCGTAGAGGGTGCAGCGGTAGATACGCAGTATTTT

size: once
J: TRBJ2-2
V: TRBV5-5
D: TRBD1
CDR3: CASSVGTGAWRELFF
DNA: TGTGCCAGCAGCGTCGGGACAGGGGCGTGGAGGGAGCTGTTTTTT

size: -
J: TRBJ2-5
V: TRBV27
D: -
CDR3: CASSLYGGQLIQETQYF
DNA: TGTGCCAGCAGTTTATACGGCGGACAGTTAATTCAAGAGACCCAGTACTTC

size: once
J: TRBJ1-3
V: TRBV13
D: -
CDR3: CASSLGLEQGAGNTIYF
DNA: TGTGCCAGCAGCTTAGGGCTGGAACAGGGAGCTGGAAACACCATATATTTT

size: -
J: TRBJ1-1
V: TRBV28
D: TRBD1
CDR3: CASSRAGTAFNTEAFF
DNA: TGTGCCAGCAGTCGGGCCGGGACAGCCTTTAACACTGAAGCTTTCTTT

size: once
J: TRBJ1-3
V: TRBV28
D: -
CDR3: CASSSPLGGSGNTIYF
DNA: TGTGCCAGCAGTTCCCCGTTGGGAGGATCCGGAAACACCATATATTTT

size: -
J: TRBJ2-2
V: TRBV27
D: -
CDR3: CASSWRGRVRDWNTGELFF
DNA: TGTGCCAGCAGTTGGCGGGGCAGGGTGAGGGATTGGAACACCGGGGAGCTGTTTTTT

size: -
J: TRBJ2-7
V: TRBV28
D: TRBD2
CDR3: CASSSGSGRTPYEQYF
DNA: TGTGCCAGCAGCTCCGGTAGCGGGAGAACGCCCTACGAGCAGTACTTC

size: -
J: TRBJ2-1
V: TRBV29-1
D: -
CDR3: CSVERQGGAYEQFF
DNA: TGCAGCGTTGAAAGGCAGGGGGGTGCCTACGAGCAGTTCTTC

size: -
J: TRBJ2-2
V: TRBV9
D: TRBD2
CDR3: CASSVTSGLSNTGELFF
DNA: TGTGCCAGCAGCGTAACTAGCGGCCTTTCGAACACCGGGGAGCTGTTTTTT

size: -
J: TRBJ1-6
V: TRBV30
D: -
CDR3: CAWSAQGQSPLHF
DNA: TGTGCCTGGAGTGCCCAGGGTCAATCACCCCTCCACTTT

size: -
J: TRBJ1-2
V: TRBV9
D: TRBD1
CDR3: CASSVGGQGTNYGYTF
DNA: TGTGCCAGCAGCGTAGGGGGACAGGGCACTAACTATGGCTACACCTTC

size: -
J: TRBJ2-2
V: TRBV11-2
D: -
CDR3: CASSPGPRGRVTGELFF
DNA: TGTGCCAGCAGCCCGGGGCCCAGGGGAAGGGTCACCGGGGAGCTGTTTTTT

size: -
J: TRBJ1-2
V: TRBV7-8
D: TRBD1
CDR3: CASSSSPSGWTGAYGYTF
DNA: TGTGCCAGCAGCTCATCCCCTTCCGGTTGGACAGGGGCTTATGGCTACACCTTC

size: -
J: TRBJ2-7
V: TRBV19
D: TRBD2
CDR3: CASSIGASGSYEQYF
DNA: TGTGCCAGTAGTATAGGGGCTAGCGGGAGTTACGAGCAGTACTTC

size: -
J: TRBJ1-4
V: TRBV7-8
D: -
CDR3: CASSLARETNEKLFF
DNA: TGTGCCAGCAGCTTAGCCAGGGAAACTAATGAAAAACTGTTTTTT

size: -
J: TRBJ2-3
V: TRBV27
D: -
CDR3: CASSLGDLTGDTQYF
DNA: TGTGCCAGCAGTTTAGGGGACTTAACCGGAGATACGCAGTATTTT

size: -
J: TRBJ1-2
V: TRBV29-1
D: TRBD1
CDR3: CSAGSGQGNPYGYTF
DNA: TGCAGCGCCGGGTCCGGACAGGGAAACCCCTATGGCTACACCTTC

size: -
J: TRBJ2-3
V: TRBV5-6
D: TRBD2
CDR3: CASSLANRLAGDTQYF
DNA: TGTGCCAGCAGCTTGGCCAATCGACTAGCGGGAGATACGCAGTATTTT

size: -
J: TRBJ2-3
V: TRBV5-1
D: -
CDR3: CASSLGRGNPTDTQYF
DNA: TGCGCCAGCAGCCTAGGCCGGGGTAATCCCACAGATACGCAGTATTTT

size: -
J: TRBJ2-4
V: TRBV11-3
D: -
CDR3: CASSSGQGSIQYF
DNA: TGTGCCAGCAGCTCTGGGCAGGGGTCCATTCAGTACTTC

size: -
J: TRBJ2-3
V: TRBV14
D: TRBD2
CDR3: CASSPLAGGPTDTQYF
DNA: TGTGCCAGCAGCCCTCTAGCGGGGGGACCCACAGATACGCAGTATTTT

size: -
J: TRBJ1-1
V: TRBV30
D: TRBD1
CDR3: CAWGTARRVSTEAFF
DNA: TGTGCCTGGGGGACAGCCCGGAGGGTGTCCACTGAAGCTTTCTTT

size: -
J: TRBJ1-2
V: TRBV9
D: -
CDR3: CASSPSGQPGVGYTF
DNA: TGTGCCAGCAGCCCTAGCGGACAACCTGGGGTTGGCTACACCTTC

size: -
J: TRBJ1-1
V: TRBV9
D: TRBD1
CDR3: CASSALGTGLLGTEAFF
DNA: TGTGCCAGCAGCGCGCTCGGGACAGGCCTCCTGGGCACTGAAGCTTTCTTT

size: once
J: TRBJ1-3
V: TRBV27
D: -
CDR3: CASSLDRSSGNTIYF
DNA: TGTGCCAGCAGTTTAGATCGGTCCTCTGGAAACACCATATATTTT

size: -
J: TRBJ2-5
V: TRBV18
D: -
CDR3: CASSPLTGGRSETQYF
DNA: TGTGCCAGCTCACCACTTACAGGAGGGAGATCCGAGACCCAGTACTTC

size: -
J: TRBJ2-3
V: TRBV14
D: TRBD2
CDR3: CASSQVGGISTDTQYF
DNA: TGTGCCAGCAGCCAAGTGGGGGGGATAAGCACAGATACGCAGTATTTT

size: -
J: TRBJ1-5
V: TRBV10-2
D: -
CDR3: CASSVGGPQHF
DNA: TGCGCCAGCAGTGTGGGGGGGCCCCAGCATTTT

size: -
J: TRBJ2-3
V: TRBV4-1
D: -
CDR3: CASTHRSLTDTQYF
DNA: TGCGCCAGCACCCACCGGTCCCTCACAGATACGCAGTATTTT

size: -
J: TRBJ2-1
V: TRBV14
D: TRBD2
CDR3: CASSQVISGLAREDEQFF
DNA: TGTGCCAGCAGCCAAGTGATTTCGGGTCTAGCCCGGGAGGATGAGCAGTTCTTC